This entry concerns a single T cell receptor (beta chain). The antigen remains undetermined. Germline V gives CDR1 SEHNR, CDR2 FQNEAQ (reference sequence). This CDR3 has 14 residues. UMI-tagged TRB cDNA libraries were built via 5' RACE. From the 5' RACE reads, TCRdb lists one entry per CDR3 protein and no DNA. Recorded here are nearly 110,000 distinct CDR3 sequences; the top ten clones represent more than 0.3%. The source of the sample is a study of CXCR3-negative and CXCR3-positive naive CD8 T cells. The study, taken as a whole, reports: Naive cells used TRBV-TRBJ genes in much the same way whether CXCR3-negative or CXCR3-positive; memory cells did not. The study found more hydrophobic TRB CDR3s in CXCR3-positive naive cells than in CXCR3-negative naive cells. Post-cryopreservation CXCR3 expression was partly diminished, and the bulk of assays employed fresh PBMCs. Diversity was high in both naive subsets and much lower in memory cells.

V is TRBV7-9 and J is TRBJ1-1. The sample comprised naive CXCR3+ CD8+ T cells from blood. The subset denotes: CD45RO-CCR7+CD27+CD95- naive CD8+ T cells expressing CXCR3 (TNR3+). The clonotype originates from a human donor in good health. Some clones in this sample may be carry-over from other donors' samples. The CDR3 protein is CASSSGAVNTEAFF.